A selection of T cell receptor beta chains follows, all from one sample in a study of patients and donors after allogeneic stem cell transplantation. TCRdb passed the RT-PCR reads through MiXCR, listing each CDR3 protein once. The table records about 410,000 distinct CDR3 sequences, roughly 16% of them present only once. The specimen sequenced was blood, either unsorted or a sorted T cell fraction (not recorded which). These receptors came from a human donor who was either an allogeneic HSCT recipient or a stem cell or donor lymphocyte infusion donor (not recorded which). It is not recorded whose cells these are; they may come from a transplant donor. The CDR3 runs from the conserved cysteine through the conserved F or W. D genes are given only for firm matches. For some rows the clone size is stated as once, few or many, or as a class when expanded; others skip it.

v_call	j_call	clone_size	d_call	cdr3_nt	cdr3_aa
TRBV5-1	TRBJ2-1	many	-	TGCGCCAGCAGCTTGGTGCTGGGACACTACAATGAGCAGTTCTTC	CASSLVLGHYNEQFF
TRBV20-1	TRBJ2-3	-	-	TGCAGTGCCCGTAGCGGGAAGGGGGCGCGGGATACGCAGTATTTT	CSARSGKGARDTQYF
TRBV3-1	TRBJ1-1	-	-	TGTGCCAGCAGCCCTTCACTGGGGGCGCACACTGAAGCTTTCTTT	CASSPSLGAHTEAFF
TRBV30	TRBJ1-2	-	-	TGTGCCTGGAACGAAGCGGGTGGCTACACCTTC	CAWNEAGGYTF
TRBV6-2/TRBV6-3	TRBJ1-2	-	-	TGTGCCAGCAGCCCCGTTCAGCAGGGTAACTATGGCTACACCTTC	CASSPVQQGNYGYTF
TRBV6-5	TRBJ1-5	few	-	TGTGCCAGCAGTTACTCGGGTGATCAGCCCCAGCATTTT	CASSYSGDQPQHF
TRBV12-3/TRBV12-4	TRBJ1-1	many	-	TGTGCCAGCAGTCCGTTCAGGGAGATCGCTGAAGCTTTCTTT	CASSPFREIAEAFF
TRBV5-5	TRBJ2-7	few	TRBD2	TGTGCCAGCAGCTTGGGACCCAGCGGGGCCTCCTACGAGCAGTACTTC	CASSLGPSGASYEQYF
TRBV4-1	TRBJ2-3	-	TRBD2	TGCGCCAGCAGCCGACCAGCGGGGTCTAGCACAGATACGCAGTATTTT	CASSRPAGSSTDTQYF
TRBV2	TRBJ2-6	few	-	TGTGCCAGCAGTGGGGGGGCTACCTCTGGGGCCAACGTCCTGACTTTC	CASSGGATSGANVLTF
TRBV7-8	TRBJ2-1	few	-	TGTGCCAGCAGCCACAGGGAAGAGCAGTTCTTC	CASSHREEQFF
TRBV13	TRBJ2-7	-	-	TGTGCCAGCAGCTTCGGGGACGCCACGTACGAGCAGTACTTC	CASSFGDATYEQYF
TRBV6-1	TRBJ2-7	-	-	TGTGCCAGCAGTGAGGGTGGGGGACCCTACGAGCAGTACTTC	CASSEGGGPYEQYF
TRBV6-2/TRBV6-3	TRBJ1-1	-	-	TGTGCCAGCAGTCACCTGCCACCGAACACTGAAGCTTTCTTT	CASSHLPPNTEAFF
TRBV12-3/TRBV12-4	TRBJ1-2	few	TRBD1	TGTGCCAGCATGGACGGGACAGGGTGGGGTGGCTACACCTTC	CASMDGTGWGGYTF
TRBV14	TRBJ1-1	-	-	TGTGCCAGCAGCCAAGATCTCCGTTTGGCTTTCTTT	CASSQDLRLAFF
TRBV7-9	TRBJ2-5	few	-	TGTGCCAGCAGCTTAGTGTTCCAGGACCCAAAAGAGACCCAGTACTTC	CASSLVFQDPKETQYF
TRBV2	TRBJ2-1	few	-	TGTGCCAGCGGAGTTTCGGTCAGAAGGAATGAGCAGTTCTTC	CASGVSVRRNEQFF
TRBV29-1	TRBJ2-7	few	-	TGCAGCGTTGGGGGGCGCGACGTCGAGCAGTACTTC	CSVGGRDVEQYF
TRBV12-3/TRBV12-4	TRBJ1-1	many	-	TGTGCCAGCAGTCCTAACCCCCCGGGGGCCCTGAACACTGAAGCTTTCTTT	CASSPNPPGALNTEAFF